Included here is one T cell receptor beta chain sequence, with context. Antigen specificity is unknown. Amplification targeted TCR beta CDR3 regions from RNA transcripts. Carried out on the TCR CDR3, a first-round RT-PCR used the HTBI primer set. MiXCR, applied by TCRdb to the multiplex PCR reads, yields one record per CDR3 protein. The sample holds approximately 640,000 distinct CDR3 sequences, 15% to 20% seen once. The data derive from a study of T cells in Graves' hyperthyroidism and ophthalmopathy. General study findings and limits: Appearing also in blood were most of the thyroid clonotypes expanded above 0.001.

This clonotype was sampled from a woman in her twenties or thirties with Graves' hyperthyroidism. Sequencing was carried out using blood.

CDR3 region: CASSPPRNNNYDRYF. In DNA, the CDR3 is TGTGCCAGCTCACCACCTAGAAACAATAACTACGATCGGTACTTC. V usage is TRBV18 and J usage is TRBJ2-7, with D unresolved. Germline loops: CDR1 KGHSH, CDR2 LQKENI. This CDR3 region has 15 residues. With 0 bases removed from V and 12 bases from J, the gap between germline ends came to 21 bases.